This T cell receptor (beta chain) was captured in a study of response to subunit inactivated influenza vaccine. Study outcomes and limitations: Each seasonal influenza vaccination, the authors suggested, recruits few new T cells.

On this clonotype: What it binds is not known.

The CDR3 sequence is 16 residues long. Germline CDR1 is LNHNV and CDR2 is YYDKDF (reference sequence). The V segment lost 3 bases and the J segment 6 bases; nucleotides outside the gene matches: 7. TCRdb called the RT-PCR reads again in MiXCR, with one record for every CDR3 protein. This table has more than 450,000 distinct CDR3 sequences, roughly 10% appearing once. This sample also belongs to another study, concerning T cells expressing NK-cell markers. That source notes: In generating TCR beta cDNA, 5'RACE template switching with UMIs was used. Most of the eight sequenced donors were HCMV-seropositive; one was seronegative. Among CD8+ T cells from about six donors, dominant NKG2C+ clonotypes accounted for about 1.0-7.0%. Similarly, these clonotypes led the CD3+CD56-NKG2C+ fraction as well in four donors.

Here the sequenced sample was PBMCs from blood, taken on the day of vaccination. V and J are TRBV15 and TRBJ2-1; 11 positions agree with TRBD1. The receptor's source is a man in his forties or fifties who received an inactivated influenza vaccine. CDR3 sequence reads: CATSSPRDRGFNEQFF. The CDR3 nucleotides read TGTGCCACCAGCAGTCCCCGGGACAGGGGGTTCAATGAGCAGTTCTTC. Combining the CDR3 with reference TRBV15 and TRBJ2-1 gives the whole variable domain DAMVIQNPRYQVTQFGKPVTLSCSQTLNHNVMYWYQQKSSQAPKLLFHYYDKDFNNEADTPDNFQSRRPNTSFCFLDIRSPGLGDTAMYLCATSSPRDRGFNEQFFGPGTRLTVL.